One sample yielded the 23 T cell receptor beta chains listed below, sequenced in a study of blood T cells in healthy people across ages. Then a second PCR, running about 6 to 11 cycles, was carried out with a sample-barcoded 5' primer and a J-beta primer mix. TCRdb called the 5' RACE reads again in MiXCR, with one record for every CDR3 protein. The data contain about 1.8 million distinct CDR3 sequences, about 50% of them singletons. Source material: blood. The source is a woman in her forties in good health.

About this clonotype: A single base separates this from a much larger clone, so it may be a read error. The chain combines TRBV12-3 or TRBV12-4 with TRBJ2-7; tentatively, D is TRBD2 (6 bases). There are 12 residues in the CDR3. V lost 3 bases and J 7 bases, leaving 10 bases between the germline ends. CDR3 bases: TGTGCCAGCAGTTTTGGGGGGTGGGAGCAGTACTTC. Encoded protein: CASSFGGWEQYF.

The chain uses TRBV9 and TRBJ2-4, with 9 bases aligning to TRBD1. The assigned J gene may be wrong: the sequence end matches TRBJ2-7 better. Germline CDR1 and CDR2: SGDLS and YYNGEE. The CDR3 runs 16 residues. The CDR3 sequence is CASSVGVGQGSYEQYF. The CDR3 bases are TGTGCCAGCAGCGTAGGTGTGGGACAGGGTAGCTACGAGCAGTACTTC.

The chain has TRBV27 and TRBJ2-1; 8 nucleotides agree with TRBD2. The CDR3 loop spans 17 amino acids. The trim removed 6 bases at V and 5 bases at J, leaving 15 bases unmatched. Germline CDR1 reads MNHEY; CDR2 reads SMNVEV (reference sequence). Here the CDR3 reads CASRPYSEPGGNNEQFF. DNA for the CDR3: TGTGCCAGCAGACCCTATTCGGAGCCGGGGGGGAACAATGAGCAGTTCTTC.

This clonotype was counted ten times or more. This chain uses TRBV9 with TRBJ2-5; D is tentatively TRBD1 or TRBD2 (5 bases each). The CDR3 consists of 12 residues. Trimming took 0 bases from V and 5 from J, leaving 5 bases between them. CDR1 SGDLS and CDR2 YYNGEE come from the germline V gene. CDR3: CASSVGDETQYF. CDR3 DNA sequence: TGTGCCAGCAGCGTAGGGGACGAGACCCAGTACTTC.

V usage is TRBV7-9 and J usage is TRBJ1-1; D not resolved. The CDR3 is 15 amino acids. Germline lookup yields CDR1 SEHNR and CDR2 FQNEAQ (reference sequence). V shed 5 bases and J shed 3 bases, with 16 bases lying between them. Written as DNA, the CDR3 is TGTGCCAGCAGCCCGCACCGACGGAGGGACACTGAAGCTTTCTTT. It encodes CASSPHRRRDTEAFF.

This clonotype appeared many times. The genes are TRBV4-2 and TRBJ2-4, with TRBD1 identical over 9 bases. The ends lost 4 bases at V and 0 bases at J; junction bases unmatched: 10. Looked up from germline, CDR1 is LGHNA and CDR2 is YNFKEQ. The CDR3 has 18 residues. The CDR3: CASSPGQGRSLAKNIQYF. The CDR3 nucleotides are TGTGCCAGCAGCCCTGGACAGGGGAGATCTCTAGCCAAAAACATTCAGTACTTC.

This clonotype was observed once. The CDR3 bases are TGTGCCAGCAGTTCAAGACAGAGAGCTGACTATGGCTACACCTTC. Translation: CASSSRQRADYGYTF. The J gene is TRBJ1-2, the V gene TRBV27, with TRBD1 as a possible D gene (5 bases). V was shortened by 4 bases and J by 3 bases, with 15 bases between the two germline ends. Germline V gene data show CDR1 as MNHEY and CDR2 as SMNVEV (reference sequence). The CDR3 runs 15 residues.

This clonotype was seen only once. The V call is TRBV20-1, the J call TRBJ1-5; 11 bases match TRBD1. Per germline, CDR1 DFQATT and CDR2 SNEGSKA (reference sequence). The CDR3 has 11 amino acids. This chain's CDR3 is CRDRGRQPQHF. The CDR3, as DNA: TGCAGGGACAGGGGGCGACAGCCCCAGCATTTT.

The sample holds a few counts of this clonotype. The genes are TRBV4-3 and TRBJ2-3; D is undetermined. The V gene's germline CDR1 is LGHNA and CDR2 YSLEER. This CDR3 spans 14 amino acids. V lost 0 bases, J lost 14 bases, and 18 bases lay in between. The CDR3 bases are TGCGCCAGCAGCCAAGATCCCAATAGCCCAGATCGGTATTTT. This gives the protein CASSQDPNSPDRYF.

This clonotype turned up a few times. V is TRBV5-1 and J is TRBJ2-1; 10 positions agree with TRBD1. The CDR3 sequence is 14 residues long. Germline-derived CDR1 and CDR2 are SGHRS and YFSETQ. V lost 7 bases and J lost 5; bases outside the gene matches: 6. In DNA form, the CDR3 reads TGCGCCAGCGGGACAGGGGACAATCACAATGAGCAGTTCTTC. Amino acid sequence: CASGTGDNHNEQFF.

This clonotype was found a few times. The rearrangement joins TRBV29-1 to TRBJ2-3; 11 bases agree with TRBD2. Germline CDR1 SQVTM, CDR2 ANQGSEA. CDR3 length: 19 residues. V gave up 3 bases and J gave up 4 bases; unmatched junction bases: 18. CDR3 residues: CSVEGLAGGRGRRADTQYF. CDR3 DNA sequence: TGCAGCGTTGAGGGGCTAGCGGGGGGCCGGGGGCGTCGCGCAGATACGCAGTATTTT.

The count of this clonotype is one. CDR3 sequence reads: CSARGRTGVSDYTF. As DNA, the CDR3 is TGCAGTGCTAGAGGGAGGACAGGAGTTAGTGACTACACCTTC. The V call is TRBV20-1, the J call TRBJ1-2; 7 nucleotides line up with TRBD1. The V and J ends lost 1 base and 10 bases, in that order; junction bases with no gene match: 12. Germline V lookup: CDR1 DFQATT, CDR2 SNEGSKA (reference sequence). The length of the CDR3 is 14 residues.

For this clonotype: A single base separates this from a much larger clone, so it may be a read error. V gene TRBV6-5 combines with J gene TRBJ2-3; possibly TRBD1 for D (5 bases). Looked up from germline, CDR1 is MNHEY and CDR2 is SVGAGI. CDR3 length: 15 residues. Trimming took 5 bases from V and 4 from J, leaving 16 bases between them. CDR3 protein: CASSIAWGFSDTQYF. In DNA form, the CDR3 reads TGTGCCAGCAGTATCGCATGGGGCTTTTCAGATACGCAGTATTTT.

The chain links TRBV28 to TRBJ2-1; D is unresolved. The CDR3 length is 15 residues. V lost 5 bases and J lost 7, with 18 bases in between. The germline CDR1 and CDR2 sequences are MDHEN and SYDVKM. The CDR3 is CASSVLKGGNNEQFF. In DNA form, the CDR3 reads TGTGCCAGCAGTGTGTTGAAAGGTGGGAATAATGAGCAGTTCTTC.

J is TRBJ2-2 and V is TRBV7-2; D gene unclear. Looked up from germline, CDR1 is SGHTA and CDR2 is FQGNSA. The CDR3 spans 13 residues. The V end lost 1 base, the J end lost 7 bases, and 7 bases lay between the germline ends. As DNA, the CDR3 is TGTGCCAGCAGCTTAGATAACGTCGGGGAGCTGTTTTTT. This encodes CASSLDNVGELFF.

This chain connects TRBV12-3 or TRBV12-4 to TRBJ2-2; 7 nucleotides agree with TRBD2. The junction had 8 bases not matched to a gene; V was cut back by 2 bases and J by 2 bases. This CDR3 comprises 17 residues. CDR3 DNA sequence: TGTGCCAGCAGTTTAATCATAGGCGGGGGAAACACCGGGGAGCTGTTTTTT. It specifies CASSLIIGGGNTGELFF.

This chain joins TRBV9 and TRBJ2-1; TRBD2 matches 10 bases. The germline V gene encodes CDR1 SGDLS and CDR2 YYNGEE. The CDR3 sequence is 19 residues long. V was pared by 2 bases and J by 0 bases, with 11 bases of the junction left unmatched. For the CDR3, the DNA is TGTGCCAGCAGCGTCTTTGGGGCTAGCGGGGGTAGCTCCTACAATGAGCAGTTCTTC. Protein sequence: CASSVFGASGGSSYNEQFF.

The V call is TRBV7-9, the J call TRBJ2-3, with a possible D match to TRBD2 (7 bases). V lost 11 bases to trimming and J lost 4 bases, with 19 bases between them. Looked up from germline, CDR1 is SEHNR and CDR2 is FQNEAQ (reference sequence). The CDR3 is 14 amino acids. CDR3 DNA sequence: TGTGCCTTTCCTCTGGGGGGGGCGGCAGATACGCAGTATTTT. This translates into CAFPLGGAADTQYF. Full variable domain (remainder filled in from reference TRBV7-9 and TRBJ2-3): DTGVSQNPRHKITKRGQNVTFRCDPISEHNRLYWYRQTLGQGPEFLTYFQNEAQLEKSRLLSDRFSAERPKGSFSTLEIQRTEQGDSAMYLCAFPLGGAADTQYFGPGTRLTVL.

The genes are TRBV20-1 and TRBJ2-7; 10 bases are shared with TRBD2. TRBJ2-5 matches the DNA end more closely, so the J call is doubtful. This CDR3 is built from 17 residues. Germline assignment: CDR1 DFQATT and CDR2 SNEGSKA (reference sequence). The CDR3 DNA sequence: TGCAGTGCTAGGCACAGGCTAGCGGGGGCCGAGGGGGAGACCCAGTACTTC. Protein product: CSARHRLAGAEGETQYF.

V usage is TRBV28 and J usage is TRBJ2-1, with TRBD2 identical over 11 bases. The CDR3 extends over 18 amino acids. From germline, CDR1 is MDHEN and CDR2 SYDVKM. V was pared by 6 bases and J by 8 bases, with 18 bases of the junction left unmatched. CDR3: CASSYSSTSGAQRDEQFF. CDR3 DNA sequence: TGTGCCAGCAGCTACTCCTCGACTAGCGGGGCCCAAAGAGATGAGCAGTTCTTC.

This clonotype was observed at least ten times. The rearrangement uses TRBV4-2 and TRBJ2-7; D remains ambiguous. This CDR3 spans 13 amino acids. The ends were cut back, 0 bases at V and 6 bases at J, with 9 bases in the middle. Germline CDR1 and CDR2: LGHNA and YNFKEQ. In DNA form, the CDR3 reads TGTGCCAGCAGCCAAGATTTCGGCCTCGAGCAGTACTTC. As protein: CASSQDFGLEQYF.

The rearrangement links TRBV3-1 to TRBJ2-7; 7 nucleotides align to TRBD2. The CDR3 loop spans 17 amino acids. After removal of 4 bases from V and 0 bases from J, the junction contained 12 bases not matched to a gene. Looked up from germline, CDR1 is LGHDT and CDR2 is YNNKEL (reference sequence). The CDR3 nucleotides read TGTGCCAGCAGCCCAACCCTCACACGGGGGGTCTCCTACGAGCAGTACTTC. Translated, it gives CASSPTLTRGVSYEQYF.

V gene TRBV14 combines with J gene TRBJ2-4; possible D gene TRBD2, 5 bases. The J call may not be correct, given that the DNA end is closer to TRBJ2-5. There are 15 residues in the CDR3. Germline CDR1 is SGHDN and CDR2 is FVKESK. CDR3 protein: CASSQDETIQETQYF. CDR3 DNA sequence: TGTGCCAGCAGCCAAGATGAGACTATCCAAGAGACCCAGTACTTC.